What follows are 29 T cell receptor beta chains derived from one specimen sequenced in a study of T cell repertoires in cytomegalovirus infection. TCRdb used MiXCR to reprocess the reads, holding one entry per CDR3 protein. Found here are more than 75,000 distinct CDR3 sequences, more than 3.5% of them singletons; the top ten hold less than 5%. Sequencing was done on a sample of PBMCs. The receptors were sampled from a human donor in good health (CMV status not recorded). Some clones in this sample may be carry-over from other donors' samples.

This clonotype was picked up many times. V usage is TRBV7-3 and J usage is TRBJ1-2, with a weak D call TRBD1 (6 bases). This CDR3 is 16 amino acids long. Trimming shortened V by 0 bases and J by 4 bases, and 15 bases separated the two germline ends. Germline loops: CDR1 SGHTA, CDR2 FQGTGA. For the CDR3, the DNA is TGTGCCAGCAGCTTAACGTCAGGGGCGCAAGGCTATGGCTACACCTTC. Translated, it gives CASSLTSGAQGYGYTF.

This clonotype has a count of ten or more. The chain uses TRBV7-9 and TRBJ1-1, with D uncertain. The CDR3 has 14 residues. The ends were cut back, 2 bases at V and 2 bases at J, with 9 bases in the middle. Germline loops: CDR1 SEHNR, CDR2 FQNEAQ (reference sequence). The CDR3 sequence is CASSLRVDNTEAFF. The CDR3 DNA is TGTGCCAGCAGCTTAAGGGTTGATAACACTGAAGCTTTCTTT.

This clonotype was detected many times. The chain combines TRBV7-9 with TRBJ2-3, with D perhaps matching TRBD2 (6 bases). Trimming removed 4 bases from V and 0 bases from J, with 11 bases in between. The CDR3 totals 15 residues. Germline-derived CDR1 and CDR2 are SEHNR and FQNEAQ (reference sequence). The CDR3 nucleotides read TGTGCCAGCAGCTCGAGGCGGGGTAGCACAGATACGCAGTATTTT. Protein sequence: CASSSRRGSTDTQYF.

This clonotype was detected ten times or more. The rearrangement uses TRBV6-1 and TRBJ2-5; no definite D call. Deletions cut 4 bases from V and 3 bases from J, with 15 bases between. CDR1 is MNHNS and CDR2 is SASEGT in the germline V gene. CDR3 size: 15 residues. The CDR3 coding sequence is TGTGCCAGCAGTGCCAATTACCCGGCAGAAGAGACCCAGTACTTC. This gives the protein CASSANYPAEETQYF.

This clonotype was counted at least ten times. The V call is TRBV7-2, the J call TRBJ2-2, with TRBD1 matching over 7 bases. CDR1 SGHTA and CDR2 FQGNSA come from the germline V gene. The CDR3 is made up of 15 amino acids. Trimming cost V 4 bases and J 1 base; bases outside gene matches: 3. CDR3 sequence reads: CASSWDSENTGELFF. The CDR3, as DNA: TGTGCCAGCAGCTGGGACAGCGAGAACACCGGGGAGCTGTTTTTT.

This clonotype has ten or more counts. The chain is built from TRBV4-2 and TRBJ1-6; D ambiguous. CDR1 is LGHNA and CDR2 is YNFKEQ in the germline V gene. The CDR3 sequence is 16 residues long. The V and J ends lost 0 bases and 5 bases respectively, with 11 bases between them. This chain's CDR3 is CASSQEKRQHNSPLHF. The CDR3 DNA is TGTGCCAGCAGCCAAGAAAAACGCCAGCATAATTCACCCCTCCACTTT.

This clonotype was observed at least ten times. V usage is TRBV20-1 and J usage is TRBJ2-1, with a weak D call TRBD2 (5 bases). There are 14 residues in the CDR3. The germline gives CDR1 DFQATT, CDR2 SNEGSKA (reference sequence). Between the trimmed V and J ends, which lost 5 bases and 0 bases, there was a span of 11 bases. Here the CDR3 reads CSAPLGVSYNEQFF. CDR3 DNA sequence: TGCAGTGCTCCTCTCGGGGTCTCCTACAATGAGCAGTTCTTC.

This clonotype was counted many times. This chain uses TRBV7-8 with TRBJ1-5; possible D gene TRBD1, 6 bases. Germline CDR1 SGHVS, CDR2 FQNEAQ. The CDR3 length is 22 residues. Deletions cut 5 bases from V and 5 bases from J, with 37 bases between. The CDR3 region is CASSPKMVGWLGGQGSDQPQHF. The CDR3 DNA reads TGTGCCAGCAGCCCGAAAATGGTGGGATGGTTGGGGGGTCAGGGGAGCGATCAGCCCCAGCATTTT. Full variable domain (rest looked up from reference TRBV7-8 and TRBJ1-5): GAGVSQSPRYKVAKRGQDVALRCDPISGHVSLFWYQQALGQGPEFLTYFQNEAQLDKSGLPSDRFFAERPEGSVSTLKIQRTQQEDSAVYLCASSPKMVGWLGGQGSDQPQHFGDGTRLSIL.

This clonotype has at least ten counts. The V call is TRBV5-6, the J call TRBJ2-7; 8 bases align to TRBD1. The CDR3 has 16 residues. V was pared by 3 bases and J by 1 base, with 9 bases of the junction left unmatched. The V gene's germline CDR1 is SGHDT and CDR2 YYEEEE. The CDR3 region has the DNA TGTGCCAGCAGCTCCCCAACCGGGACAGGTTCCTACGAGCAGTACTTC. Amino acids: CASSSPTGTGSYEQYF.

The V gene is TRBV7-2, the J gene TRBJ2-3; TRBD1 matches 9 bases. Germline assignment: CDR1 SGHTA and CDR2 FQGNSA. CDR3 size: 17 residues. Losses at the gene ends were 3 bases for V and 4 bases for J; bases not matched to a gene: 11. CDR3 nucleotide sequence: TGTGCCAGCAGCTTTTATATTCTGGACAGGGGTTCAGATACGCAGTATTTT. Its translation: CASSFYILDRGSDTQYF.

The table lists this clonotype with many counts. The V call is TRBV7-9, the J call TRBJ2-7; 7 nucleotides line up with TRBD1. With 4 bases clipped from V and 6 bases from J, the junction kept 9 bases outside the gene matches. The CDR3 spans 14 residues. Germline lookup yields CDR1 SEHNR and CDR2 FQNEAQ (reference sequence). The DNA for the CDR3 is TGTGCCAGCAGCTATCAGACAGGGCTCAGCGAGCAGTACTTC. Translation gives CASSYQTGLSEQYF.

This clonotype was counted at least ten times. CDR3 sequence: CASSLFQTTNEKLFF. As DNA, the CDR3 is TGTGCCAGCAGCTTATTCCAGACAACTAATGAAAAACTGTTTTTT. The chain carries TRBV7-2 and TRBJ1-4, with unresolved D. The germline V and J ends were trimmed by 2 bases and 0 bases, with 7 bases remaining between them. The germline gives CDR1 SGHTA, CDR2 FQGNSA. This CDR3 is 15 amino acids long. The complete variable domain, with remaining parts taken from reference TRBV7-2 and TRBJ1-4, reads GAGVSQSPSNKVTEKGKDVELRCDPISGHTALYWYRQSLGQGLEFLIYFQGNSAPDKSGLPSDRFSAERTGGSVSTLTIQRTQQEDSAVYLCASSLFQTTNEKLFFGSGTQLSVL.

This clonotype has a count of ten or more. The chain employs TRBV7-8 and TRBJ1-5; D ambiguous. The germline V gene has CDR1 SGHVS and CDR2 FQNEAQ. V was shortened by 5 bases and J by 4 bases, with 6 bases between the two germline ends. This CDR3 is 12 amino acids long. The CDR3 region has the DNA TGTGCCAGCAGCCGGGCAAATCAGCCCCAGCATTTT. The encoded protein is CASSRANQPQHF.

In this sample, this clonotype turned up many times. J is TRBJ1-3 and V is TRBV5-6, with D tentatively TRBD1 (5 bases). CDR3 length: 13 amino acids. V shed 1 base and J shed 4 bases, with 6 bases lying between them. Germline V gene sequence: CDR1 SGHDT, CDR2 YYEEEE. DNA for the CDR3: TGTGCCAGCAGCTTGAACAGGGGAAACACCATATATTTT. Protein sequence: CASSLNRGNTIYF.

This clonotype was seen at least ten times. The J gene is TRBJ1-5, the V gene TRBV2; tentative D call: TRBD1 (5 bases). Germline CDR1 and CDR2: SNHLY and FYNNEI. Trimming cost V 4 bases and J 5 bases, with 12 bases left between them. The CDR3 is made up of 14 amino acids. CDR3 sequence (DNA): TGTGCCAGCAGTGGTCCGCGGGGGGATCAGCCCCAGCATTTT. Protein sequence: CASSGPRGDQPQHF.

This clonotype has ten or more counts. The V gene is TRBV4-3, the J gene TRBJ1-2, with unresolved D. Germline values: CDR1 LGHNA, CDR2 YSLEER. V was clipped by 0 bases and J by 1 base, with 12 bases between them. CDR3 length: 16 amino acids. The CDR3 here is CASSQEGEGVNYGYTF. The CDR3 DNA sequence: TGCGCCAGCAGCCAAGAGGGAGAGGGAGTTAACTATGGCTACACCTTC.

Remarks on this clonotype: This may be a read error: a much more frequent sequence differs by one nucleotide. The chain links TRBV24-1 to TRBJ1-2, with a weak D call TRBD1 (6 bases). Germline V gene data show CDR1 as KGHDR and CDR2 as SFDVKD. The CDR3 sequence is 10 residues long. Trimming stripped 9 bases from V and 10 bases from J, with 11 bases between. This CDR3 reads CATARTAYTF. In DNA, the CDR3 is TGTGCCACCGCAAGGACAGCCTACACCTTC.

In its sample, this clonotype was seen many times. The genes are TRBV12-3 or TRBV12-4 and TRBJ2-7; D gene uncertain. With 3 bases removed from V and 3 bases from J, the gap between germline ends came to 3 bases. This CDR3 is 11 amino acids long. The CDR3 spells CASSFHYEQYF. The CDR3, as DNA: TGTGCCAGCAGTTTTCACTACGAGCAGTACTTC.

This clonotype was observed at least ten times. This chain connects TRBV28 to TRBJ1-2, with 7 bases lining up with TRBD1. The V gene end was trimmed by 5 bases and the J gene end by 0 bases; junction bases not matched to a gene: 6. Germline lookup yields CDR1 MDHEN and CDR2 SYDVKM. CDR3 length equals 15 residues. The CDR3 nucleotides are TGTGCCAGCAGTGGGACAGTTTTAGCTAACTATGGCTACACCTTC. Amino acids: CASSGTVLANYGYTF.

This clonotype was detected many times. The genes are TRBV5-1 and TRBJ1-2; possibly TRBD1 for D (6 bases). This CDR3 has 14 residues. Germline CDR1 and CDR2: SGHRS and YFSETQ. V was trimmed by 0 bases and J by 2 bases, leaving 8 bases between them. Here the CDR3 reads CASSLAGENYGYTF. The CDR3 DNA is TGCGCCAGCAGCTTGGCAGGGGAAAACTATGGCTACACCTTC.

This clonotype occurred many times. The rearrangement joins TRBV28 to TRBJ1-5; 8 positions match TRBD1. After removal of 4 bases from V and 6 bases from J, the junction contained 5 bases not matched to a gene. Germline V lookup: CDR1 MDHEN, CDR2 SYDVKM. This CDR3 is built from 14 residues. The CDR3 nucleotides are TGTGCCAGCAGTTGGGCAGGGGGCTTTCAGCCCCAGCATTTT. Its protein is CASSWAGGFQPQHF.

This clonotype has ten or more counts. This chain links TRBV7-8 with TRBJ2-1; 8 bases agree with TRBD2. J lost 8 bases, V lost 1 base, and 7 bases had no gene match. This CDR3 comprises 15 residues. Germline V gives CDR1 SGHVS, CDR2 FQNEAQ. The CDR3 nucleotides read TGTGCCAGCAGCTTAGTTCCCCTAGCGGGTTATGAGCAGTTCTTC. It is translated as CASSLVPLAGYEQFF.

The table lists this clonotype with many counts. The chain links TRBV2 to TRBJ2-7; no firm D call. The CDR3 runs 12 residues. Germline V gene sequence: CDR1 SNHLY, CDR2 FYNNEI. Trimming cost V 9 bases and J 0 bases, with 9 bases left between them. The chain's CDR3 is CASRTDSYEQYF. The CDR3 DNA is TGTGCCAGTAGGACGGACTCCTACGAGCAGTACTTC. Using reference TRBV2 and TRBJ2-7 for the parts outside the CDR3, the full variable domain is EPEVTQTPSHQVTQMGQEVILRCVPISNHLYFYWYRQILGQKVEFLVSFYNNEISEKSEIFDDQFSVERPDGSNFTLKIRSTKLEDSAMYFCASRTDSYEQYFGPGTRLTVT.

This clonotype has a count of ten or more. The rearrangement links TRBV7-2 to TRBJ2-1; no clear D. Germline V gives CDR1 SGHTA, CDR2 FQGNSA. V lost 1 base and J lost 2, with 9 bases in between. The CDR3 extends over 15 amino acids. The chain's CDR3 is CASSLGGVTYNEQFF. CDR3 nucleotide sequence: TGTGCCAGCAGCTTAGGAGGCGTGACCTACAATGAGCAGTTCTTC.

In its sample, this clonotype was seen many times. V gene TRBV12-3 or TRBV12-4 combines with J gene TRBJ1-1; D call uncertain. The V and J ends lost 6 bases and 3 bases respectively, with 5 bases between them. This CDR3 has 11 amino acids. Here the CDR3 reads CASSPDTEAFF. CDR3 in DNA: TGTGCCAGCAGCCCCGACACTGAAGCTTTCTTT.

This clonotype has ten or more counts. V is TRBV7-2 and J is TRBJ1-5, with D perhaps matching TRBD1 (6 bases). Trimming stripped 6 bases from V and 9 bases from J, with 15 bases between. There are 13 residues in the CDR3. Germline values: CDR1 SGHTA, CDR2 FQGNSA. CDR3 loop: CASRGGPYTPQHF. The CDR3 bases are TGTGCCAGCAGGGGGGGCCCTTATACGCCCCAGCATTTT.

In this sample, this clonotype turned up many times. The chain recombines TRBV14 with TRBJ1-1; D is unresolved. From germline, CDR1 is SGHDN and CDR2 FVKESK. CDR3 length: 17 amino acids. The V gene lost 4 bases and the J gene lost 0 bases, with 18 bases spanning the gap. CDR3 coding DNA: TGTGCCAGCAGCCCGGTGCGTACGACGTGGCTGAACACTGAAGCTTTCTTT. It specifies CASSPVRTTWLNTEAFF.

This clonotype has a count of ten or more. V gene TRBV11-1 combines with J gene TRBJ2-5; D unclear. V lost 5 bases to trimming and J lost 4 bases, with 20 bases between them. The CDR3 consists of 16 residues. Per the germline V gene, CDR1 is SGHAT and CDR2 is FQDESV (reference sequence). This CDR3 is CASSPTSSLPSETQYF. In DNA form, the CDR3 reads TGTGCCAGCAGCCCCACGAGCAGTCTCCCGTCAGAGACCCAGTACTTC.

This clonotype occurred many times. V is TRBV7-8 and J is TRBJ1-1; D may be TRBD1 (5 bases). Germline loops: CDR1 SGHVS, CDR2 FQNEAQ. Trimming took 3 bases from V and 0 from J, leaving 11 bases between them. The CDR3 totals 15 residues. The DNA for the CDR3 is TGTGCCAGCAGCTTTCAGGGATCCATGAACACTGAAGCTTTCTTT. It codes for CASSFQGSMNTEAFF. The full variable domain, its missing parts supplied by reference TRBV7-8 and TRBJ1-1, is GAGVSQSPRYKVAKRGQDVALRCDPISGHVSLFWYQQALGQGPEFLTYFQNEAQLDKSGLPSDRFFAERPEGSVSTLKIQRTQQEDSAVYLCASSFQGSMNTEAFFGQGTRLTVV.